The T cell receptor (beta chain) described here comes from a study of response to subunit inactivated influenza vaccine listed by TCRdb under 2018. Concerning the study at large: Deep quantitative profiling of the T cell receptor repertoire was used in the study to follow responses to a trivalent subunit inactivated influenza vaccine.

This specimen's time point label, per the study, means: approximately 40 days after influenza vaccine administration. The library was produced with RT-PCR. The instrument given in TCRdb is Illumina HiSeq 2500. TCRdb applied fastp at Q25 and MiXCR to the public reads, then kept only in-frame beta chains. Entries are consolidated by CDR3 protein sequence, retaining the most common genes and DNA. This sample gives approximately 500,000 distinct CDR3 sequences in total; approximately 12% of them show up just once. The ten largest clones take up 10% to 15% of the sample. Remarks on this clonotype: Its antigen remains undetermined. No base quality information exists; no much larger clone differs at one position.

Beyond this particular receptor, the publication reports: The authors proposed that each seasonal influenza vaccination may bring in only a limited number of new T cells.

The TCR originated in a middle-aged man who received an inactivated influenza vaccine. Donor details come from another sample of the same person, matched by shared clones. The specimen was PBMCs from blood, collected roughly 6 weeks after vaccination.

The CDR3 in this case is CASSYYSGGANSPLHF. The nucleotides are TGTGCCAGCAGTTATTACTCAGGGGGGGCAAATTCACCCCTCCACTTT. The chain employs TRBV6-5 and TRBJ1-6; TRBD1 aligns with 7 central bases. Including the terminal cysteine and phenylalanine, the CDR3 comprises 16 residues. Just the 48-base CDR3 DNA is kept, in frame starting at base 1. Via the germline V gene, CDR1 is MNHEY and CDR2 SVGAGI. The germline V and J ends show losses of 3 bases and 7 bases respectively, and no gene match explains 9 bases of the junction.